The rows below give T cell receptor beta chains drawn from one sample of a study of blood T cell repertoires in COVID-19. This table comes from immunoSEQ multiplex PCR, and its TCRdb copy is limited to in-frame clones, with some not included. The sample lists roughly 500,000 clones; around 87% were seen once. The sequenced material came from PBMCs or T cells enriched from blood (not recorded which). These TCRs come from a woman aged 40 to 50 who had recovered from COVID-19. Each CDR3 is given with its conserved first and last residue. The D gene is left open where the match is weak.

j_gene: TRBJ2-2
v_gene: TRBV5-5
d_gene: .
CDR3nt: TGTGCCAGCAGCTTGTCTCCGGCGGGGATGAACACCGGGGAGCTGTTTTTT
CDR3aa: CASSLSPAGMNTGELFF

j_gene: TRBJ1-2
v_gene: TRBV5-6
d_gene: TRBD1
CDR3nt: TGTGCCAGCAGCGGAGGGACAGGAGGCAACTATGGCTACACCTTC
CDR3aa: CASSGGTGGNYGYTF

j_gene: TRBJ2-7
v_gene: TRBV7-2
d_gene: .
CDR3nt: TGTGCCAGCACCCCCGGAAGGGAGTCCGAGCAGTACTTC
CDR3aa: CASTPGRESEQYF

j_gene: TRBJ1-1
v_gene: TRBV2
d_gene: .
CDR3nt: TGTGCCAGCAGTGAGCGGGAACTCACTGAAGCTTTCTTT
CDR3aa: CASSERELTEAFF

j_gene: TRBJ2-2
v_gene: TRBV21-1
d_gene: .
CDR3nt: TGTGCCAGCAGCAAAGCTTGGGCCGGGACTAGCGGGAGGACGAACACCGGGGAGCTGTTTTTT
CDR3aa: CASSKAWAGTSGRTNTGELFF

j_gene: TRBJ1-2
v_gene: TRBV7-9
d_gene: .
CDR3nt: TGTGCCAGCAGCCCGGTGGGGGGTTGGGCTAACTATGGCTACACCTTC
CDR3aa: CASSPVGGWANYGYTF

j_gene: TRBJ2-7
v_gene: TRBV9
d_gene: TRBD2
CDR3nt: TGTGCCAGCAGCGCATCCCAAGGACTAGCGGTCGATACCTACGAGCAGTACTTC
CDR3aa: CASSASQGLAVDTYEQYF

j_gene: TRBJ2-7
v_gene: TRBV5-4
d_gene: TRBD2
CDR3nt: TGTGCCAGCAGCCAAAGGAGGACTAGCGGGAGATACGAGCAGTACTTC
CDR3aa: CASSQRRTSGRYEQYF

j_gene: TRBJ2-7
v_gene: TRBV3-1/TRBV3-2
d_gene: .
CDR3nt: TGTGCCAGCAGCCAAGAGTCAGGGTACTACGAGCAGTACTTC
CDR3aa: CASSQESGYYEQYF

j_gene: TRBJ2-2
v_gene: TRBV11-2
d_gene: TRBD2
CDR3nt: TGTGCCAGCAGCCACGGGACTAGCGGGACCGGGGAGCTGTTTTTT
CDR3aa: CASSHGTSGTGELFF

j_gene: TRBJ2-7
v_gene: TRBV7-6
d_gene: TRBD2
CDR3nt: TGTGCCAGCAGCTTAGAGGCTAGCGGGAGGGCCTATCGACCTTTCGAGCAGTACTTC
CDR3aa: CASSLEASGRAYRPFEQYF

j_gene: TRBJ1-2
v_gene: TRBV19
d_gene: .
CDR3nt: TGTGCCAGTAGCCTCCCCGACACCGGATCTATCTATGGCTACACCTTC
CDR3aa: CASSLPDTGSIYGYTF

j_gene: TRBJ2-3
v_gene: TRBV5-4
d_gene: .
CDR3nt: TGTGCCAGCAGCCGGGCGGGCACCTATGGGGATACGCAGTATTTT
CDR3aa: CASSRAGTYGDTQYF

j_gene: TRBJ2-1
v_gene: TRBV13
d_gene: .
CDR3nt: TGTGCCAGCGCAGCTCAAGAACTAGGGCCCCACAATGAGCAGTTCTTC
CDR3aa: CASAAQELGPHNEQFF